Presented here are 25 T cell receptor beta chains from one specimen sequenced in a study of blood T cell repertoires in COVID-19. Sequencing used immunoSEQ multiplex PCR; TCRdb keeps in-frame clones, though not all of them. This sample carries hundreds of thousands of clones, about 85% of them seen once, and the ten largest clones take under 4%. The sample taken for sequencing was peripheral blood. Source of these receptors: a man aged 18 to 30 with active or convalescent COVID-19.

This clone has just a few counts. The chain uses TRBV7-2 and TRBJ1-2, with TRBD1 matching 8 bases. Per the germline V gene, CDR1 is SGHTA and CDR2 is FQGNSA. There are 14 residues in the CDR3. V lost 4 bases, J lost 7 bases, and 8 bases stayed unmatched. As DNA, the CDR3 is TGTGCCAGCAGCTCATGGCAGGGGGCTGGTGGCTACACCTTC. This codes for CASSSWQGAGGYTF.

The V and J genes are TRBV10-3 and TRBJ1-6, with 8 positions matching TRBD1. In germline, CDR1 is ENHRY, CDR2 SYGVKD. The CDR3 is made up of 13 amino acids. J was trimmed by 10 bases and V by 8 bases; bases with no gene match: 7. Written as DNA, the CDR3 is TGTGCCATCGGAGTGGACAGGGAATCACCCCTCCACTTT. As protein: CAIGVDRESPLHF.

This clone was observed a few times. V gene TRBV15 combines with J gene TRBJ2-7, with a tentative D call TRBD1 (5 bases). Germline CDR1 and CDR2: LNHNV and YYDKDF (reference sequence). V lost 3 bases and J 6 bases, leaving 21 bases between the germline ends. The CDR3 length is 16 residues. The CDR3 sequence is CATSSLSGPGKPEQYF. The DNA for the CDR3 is TGTGCCACCAGCAGCCTCTCCGGGCCAGGGAAACCCGAGCAGTACTTC. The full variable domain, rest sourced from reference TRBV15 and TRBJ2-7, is DAMVIQNPRYQVTQFGKPVTLSCSQTLNHNVMYWYQQKSSQAPKLLFHYYDKDFNNEADTPDNFQSRRPNTSFCFLDIRSPGLGDTAMYLCATSSLSGPGKPEQYFGPGTRLTVT.

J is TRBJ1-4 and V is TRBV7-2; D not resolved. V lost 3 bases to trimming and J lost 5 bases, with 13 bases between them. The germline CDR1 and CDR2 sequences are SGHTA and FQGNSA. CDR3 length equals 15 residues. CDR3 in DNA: TGTGCCAGCAGCTTTTACCCGGGATTCAATGAAAAACTGTTTTTT. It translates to CASSFYPGFNEKLFF.

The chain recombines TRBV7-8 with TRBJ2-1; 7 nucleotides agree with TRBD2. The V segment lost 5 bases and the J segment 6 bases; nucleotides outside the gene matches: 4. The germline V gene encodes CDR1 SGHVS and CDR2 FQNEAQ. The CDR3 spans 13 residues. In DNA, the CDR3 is TGTGCCAGCAGCGTTAGGACTAGCAATGAGCAGTTCTTC. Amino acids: CASSVRTSNEQFF.

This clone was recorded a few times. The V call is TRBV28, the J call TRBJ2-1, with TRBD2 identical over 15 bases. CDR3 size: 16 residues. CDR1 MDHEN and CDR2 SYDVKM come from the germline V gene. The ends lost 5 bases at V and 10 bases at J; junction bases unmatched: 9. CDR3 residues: CASSPPGLAGGEEQFF. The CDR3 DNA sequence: TGTGCCAGCAGTCCCCCGGGACTAGCGGGAGGTGAAGAGCAGTTCTTC.

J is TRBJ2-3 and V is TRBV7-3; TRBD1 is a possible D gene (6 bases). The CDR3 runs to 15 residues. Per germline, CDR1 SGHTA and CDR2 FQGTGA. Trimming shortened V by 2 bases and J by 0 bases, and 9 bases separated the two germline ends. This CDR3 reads CASSLQGSSTDTQYF. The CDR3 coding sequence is TGTGCCAGCAGCTTACAGGGGTCTAGCACAGATACGCAGTATTTT.

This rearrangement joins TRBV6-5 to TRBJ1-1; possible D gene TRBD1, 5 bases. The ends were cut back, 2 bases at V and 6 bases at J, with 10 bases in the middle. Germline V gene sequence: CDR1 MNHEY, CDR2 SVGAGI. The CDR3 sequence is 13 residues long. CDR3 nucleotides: TGTGCCAGCAGTTACGAAGGGGCCTCTGAAGCTTTCTTT. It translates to CASSYEGASEAFF.

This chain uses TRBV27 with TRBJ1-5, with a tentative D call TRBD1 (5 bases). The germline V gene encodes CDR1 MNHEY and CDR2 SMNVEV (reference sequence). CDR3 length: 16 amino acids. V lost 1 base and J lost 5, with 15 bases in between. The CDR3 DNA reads TGTGCCAGCAGTTTATTTTACGGCCAGGGCGATCAGCCCCAGCATTTT. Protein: CASSLFYGQGDQPQHF.

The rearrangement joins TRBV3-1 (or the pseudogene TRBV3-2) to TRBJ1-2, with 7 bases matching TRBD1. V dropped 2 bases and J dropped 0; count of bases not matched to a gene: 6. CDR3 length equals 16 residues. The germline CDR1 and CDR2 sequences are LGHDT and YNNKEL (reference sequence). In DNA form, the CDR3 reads TGTGCCAGCAGCCAAACAGGGGCGAGGACTAACTATGGCTACACCTTC. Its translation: CASSQTGARTNYGYTF.

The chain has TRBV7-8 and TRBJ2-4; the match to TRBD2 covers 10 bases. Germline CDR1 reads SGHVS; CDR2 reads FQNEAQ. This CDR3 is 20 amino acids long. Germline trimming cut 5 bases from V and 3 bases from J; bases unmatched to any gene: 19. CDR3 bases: TGTGCCAGCAGCCCCTTAATGGCTAGCGGGAGCCTCGTCGGCAAAAACATTCAGTACTTC. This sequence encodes CASSPLMASGSLVGKNIQYF.

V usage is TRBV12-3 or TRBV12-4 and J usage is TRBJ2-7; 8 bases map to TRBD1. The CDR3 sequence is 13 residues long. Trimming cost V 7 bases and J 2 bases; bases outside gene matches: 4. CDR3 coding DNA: TGTGCCAGCACTTCACAGGGGGCCTACGAGCAGTACTTC. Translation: CASTSQGAYEQYF.

The CDR3 sequence is CASSKGQGGQETQYF. DNA of the CDR3: TGTGCCAGCAGCAAGGGACAGGGGGGACAAGAGACCCAGTACTTC. This chain links TRBV7-9 with TRBJ2-5, with TRBD1 matching over 11 bases. V lost 5 bases to trimming and J lost 2 bases; unmatched junction nucleotides: 4. This CDR3 contains 15 residues. Germline V lookup: CDR1 SEHNR, CDR2 FQNEAQ (reference sequence).

The CDR3 sequence: CATSDSSGRHEQYF. CDR3 DNA: TGTGCCACCAGTGATTCTAGCGGGAGGCACGAGCAGTACTTC. V and J are TRBV24-1 and TRBJ2-7; 11 bases line up with TRBD2. Trimming took 2 bases from V and 5 from J; bases not matched to a gene: 1. Germline CDR1 reads KGHDR; CDR2 reads SFDVKD. This CDR3 region has 14 residues.

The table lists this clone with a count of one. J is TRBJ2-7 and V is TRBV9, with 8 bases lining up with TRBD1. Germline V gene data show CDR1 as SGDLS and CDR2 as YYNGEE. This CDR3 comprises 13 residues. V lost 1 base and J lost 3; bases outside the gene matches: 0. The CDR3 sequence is CASSVTGGYEQYF. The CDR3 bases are TGTGCCAGCAGCGTAACAGGGGGCTACGAGCAGTACTTC.

The CDR3 coding sequence is TGTGCCAGCAGCGTAATCGGGAACACCGGGGAGCTGTTTTTT. Protein product: CASSVIGNTGELFF. The V call is TRBV9, the J call TRBJ2-2, with D unclear. Per germline, CDR1 SGDLS and CDR2 YYNGEE. CDR3 length equals 14 residues. Trimming left V 1 base short and J 1 base short, with 5 bases between.

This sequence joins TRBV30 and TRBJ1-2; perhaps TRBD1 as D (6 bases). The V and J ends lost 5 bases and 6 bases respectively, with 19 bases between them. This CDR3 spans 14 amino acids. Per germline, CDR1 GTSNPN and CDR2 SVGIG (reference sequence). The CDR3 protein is CAWGGGGSINGYTF. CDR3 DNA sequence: TGTGCCTGGGGGGGAGGGGGTTCAATTAATGGCTACACCTTC.

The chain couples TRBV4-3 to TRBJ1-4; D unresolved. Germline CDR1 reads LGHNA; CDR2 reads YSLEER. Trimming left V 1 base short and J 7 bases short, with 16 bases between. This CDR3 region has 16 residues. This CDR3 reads CASSQGPPHHGEKLFF. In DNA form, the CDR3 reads TGCGCCAGCAGCCAAGGGCCCCCACATCATGGTGAAAAACTGTTTTTT.

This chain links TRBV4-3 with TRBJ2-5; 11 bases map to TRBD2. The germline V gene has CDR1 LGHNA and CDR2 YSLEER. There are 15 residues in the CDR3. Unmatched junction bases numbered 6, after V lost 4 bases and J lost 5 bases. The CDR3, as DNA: TGCGCCAGCAGCCGAGGCCGACTAGCGGGGGAGACCCAGTACTTC. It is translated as CASSRGRLAGETQYF.

For the CDR3, the DNA is TGTGCCAGCAGCCCTGCAGGGGTAGGGAATTCACCCCTCCACTTT. Protein: CASSPAGVGNSPLHF. V is TRBV3-1 (or the pseudogene TRBV3-2) and J is TRBJ1-6, with D perhaps TRBD1 (6 bases). The germline CDR1 and CDR2 sequences are LGHDT and YNNKEL (reference sequence). Deletions cut 4 bases from V and 7 bases from J, with 14 bases between. CDR3 length: 15 residues.

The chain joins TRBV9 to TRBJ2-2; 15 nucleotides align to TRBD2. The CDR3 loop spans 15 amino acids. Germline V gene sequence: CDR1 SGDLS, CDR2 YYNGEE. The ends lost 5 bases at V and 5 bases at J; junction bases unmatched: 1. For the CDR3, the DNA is TGTGCCAGCAGTGGACTAGCGGGAGGGACCGGGGAGCTGTTTTTT. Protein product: CASSGLAGGTGELFF.

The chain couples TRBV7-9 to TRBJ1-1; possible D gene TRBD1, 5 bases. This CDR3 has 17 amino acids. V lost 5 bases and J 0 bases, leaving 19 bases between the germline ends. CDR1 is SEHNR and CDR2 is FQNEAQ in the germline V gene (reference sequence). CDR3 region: CASSIHPVRGMNTEAFF. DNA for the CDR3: TGTGCCAGCAGCATTCACCCAGTGCGGGGGATGAACACTGAAGCTTTCTTT.

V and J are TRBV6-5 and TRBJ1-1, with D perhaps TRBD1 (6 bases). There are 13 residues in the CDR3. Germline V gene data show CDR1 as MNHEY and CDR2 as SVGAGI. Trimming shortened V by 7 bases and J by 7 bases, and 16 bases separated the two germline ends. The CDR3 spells CASTLGGANEAFF. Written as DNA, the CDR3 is TGTGCCAGCACCCTCGGGGGGGCCAATGAAGCTTTCTTT.

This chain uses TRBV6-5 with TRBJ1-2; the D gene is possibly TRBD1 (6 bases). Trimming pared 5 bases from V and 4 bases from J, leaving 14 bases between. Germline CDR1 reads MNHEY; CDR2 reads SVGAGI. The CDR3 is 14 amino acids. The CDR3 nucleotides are TGTGCCAGCAGTCTGCGACAGGCCACCTATGGCTACACCTTC. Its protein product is CASSLRQATYGYTF.

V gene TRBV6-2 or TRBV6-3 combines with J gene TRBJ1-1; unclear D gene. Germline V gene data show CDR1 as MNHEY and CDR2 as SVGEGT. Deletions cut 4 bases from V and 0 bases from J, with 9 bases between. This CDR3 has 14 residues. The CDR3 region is CASSFTRLNTEAFF. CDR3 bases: TGTGCCAGCAGTTTTACGAGGTTGAACACTGAAGCTTTCTTT.